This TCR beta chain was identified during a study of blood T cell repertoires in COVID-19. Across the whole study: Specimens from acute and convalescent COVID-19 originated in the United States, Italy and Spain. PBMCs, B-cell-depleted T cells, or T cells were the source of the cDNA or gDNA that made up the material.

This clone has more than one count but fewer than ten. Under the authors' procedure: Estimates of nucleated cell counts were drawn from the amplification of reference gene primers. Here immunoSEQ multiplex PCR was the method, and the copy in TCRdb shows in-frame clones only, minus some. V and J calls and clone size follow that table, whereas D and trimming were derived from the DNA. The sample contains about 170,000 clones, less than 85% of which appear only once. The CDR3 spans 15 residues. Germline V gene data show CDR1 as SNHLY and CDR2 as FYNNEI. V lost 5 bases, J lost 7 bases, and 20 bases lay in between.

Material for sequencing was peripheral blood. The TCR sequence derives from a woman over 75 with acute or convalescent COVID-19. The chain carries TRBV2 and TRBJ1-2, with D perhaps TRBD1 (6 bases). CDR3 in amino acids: CASSLPAEAGVGYTF. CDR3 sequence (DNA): TGTGCCAGCAGTCTACCAGCAGAAGCAGGGGTTGGCTACACCTTC.